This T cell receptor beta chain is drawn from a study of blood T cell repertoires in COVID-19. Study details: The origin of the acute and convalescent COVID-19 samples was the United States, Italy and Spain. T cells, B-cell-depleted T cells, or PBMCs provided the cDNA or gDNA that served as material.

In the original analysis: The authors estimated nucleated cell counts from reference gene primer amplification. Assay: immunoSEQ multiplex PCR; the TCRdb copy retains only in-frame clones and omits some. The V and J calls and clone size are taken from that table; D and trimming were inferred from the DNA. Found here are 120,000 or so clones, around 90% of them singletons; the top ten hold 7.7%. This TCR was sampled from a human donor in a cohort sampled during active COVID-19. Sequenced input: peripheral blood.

The chain's CDR3 is CASSVATGGRSYNEQFF. The CDR3 DNA reads TGTGCCAGCAGCGTAGCTACGGGAGGACGCTCCTACAATGAGCAGTTCTTC. The chain joins TRBV9 to TRBJ2-1; 7 bases are shared with TRBD2. CDR3 size: 17 residues. CDR1 SGDLS and CDR2 YYNGEE come from the germline V gene. J gave up 0 bases and V 0 bases, and 6 bases lay outside the gene matches. Full variable domain (missing parts from reference TRBV9 and TRBJ2-1): DSGVTQTPKHLITATGQRVTLRCSPRSGDLSVYWYQQSLDQGLQFLIQYYNGEERAKGNILERFSAQQFPDLHSELNLSSLELGDSALYFCASSVATGGRSYNEQFFGPGTRLTVL.